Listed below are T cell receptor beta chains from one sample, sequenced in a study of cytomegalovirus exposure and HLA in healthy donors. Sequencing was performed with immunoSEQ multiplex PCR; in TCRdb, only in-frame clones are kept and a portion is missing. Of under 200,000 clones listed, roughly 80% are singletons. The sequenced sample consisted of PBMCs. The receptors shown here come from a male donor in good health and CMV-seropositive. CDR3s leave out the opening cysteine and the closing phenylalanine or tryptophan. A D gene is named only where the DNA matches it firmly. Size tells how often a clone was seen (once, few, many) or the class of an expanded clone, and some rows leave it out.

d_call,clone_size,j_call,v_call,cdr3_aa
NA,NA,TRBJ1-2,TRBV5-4,ASSLGQGKGYYT
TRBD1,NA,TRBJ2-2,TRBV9,ASSVGQGVNTGELF
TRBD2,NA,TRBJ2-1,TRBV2,ASTPQRGGPKSGEQF
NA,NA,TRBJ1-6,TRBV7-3,ASSLRPGVRNSPLH
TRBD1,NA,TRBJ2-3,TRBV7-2,ASSQQGTDTQY
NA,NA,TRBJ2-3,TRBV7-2,ASTRQRRGTDTQY
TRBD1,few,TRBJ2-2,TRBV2,ASSEGTGGAAGELF
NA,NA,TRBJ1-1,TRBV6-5,ASSYSSRTEAF
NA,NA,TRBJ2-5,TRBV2,ASPGVQQETQY
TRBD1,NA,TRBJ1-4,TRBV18,ASSPGTAENEKLF
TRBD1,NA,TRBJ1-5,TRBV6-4,ASSEFGVGRGRPEPQH